These 6 T cell receptor beta chains originate from one sample sequenced in a study of vaccination effects on CD4 cells after COVID-19. ViraFEST expansion of antigen-specific CD4+ T cells with viral peptide pools preceded sequencing. Having been cultured for 10 days, the cells underwent CD4+ T cell isolation. Two-dose vaccination with either BNT162b2 or mRNA-1273 was given to the participants. TCRdb's table, derived via immunoSEQ multiplex PCR, lists solely in-frame clones and lacks some. The sample has approximately 61,000 clones, roughly 72% seen once; the top ten hold roughly 1.2%. The antigens these receptors bind are not known. This material consisted of CD4+ T cells from PBMCs cultured with HCoV-229E spike peptides, taken after COVID-19 vaccination. These receptor sequences come from a human donor who received a COVID-19 vaccine.

This clone was counted a few times. The V and J genes are TRBV11-2 and TRBJ1-1, with D possibly matching TRBD1 (5 bases). The CDR3 runs to 14 residues. Germline V gene lookup returns CDR1 SGHAT and CDR2 FQNNGV. Trimming cost V 5 bases and J 5 bases, with 15 bases left between them. CDR3 bases: TGTGCCAGCAGCCTAACCACCGGGGGGACTGAAGCTTTCTTT. Translation: CASSLTTGGTEAFF.

This clone was seen a few times. The V gene is TRBV5-1, the J gene TRBJ1-2; D unclear. This CDR3 has 15 residues. Trimming took 0 bases from V and 8 from J, leaving 17 bases between them. Per germline, CDR1 SGHRS and CDR2 YFSETQ. For the CDR3, the DNA is TGCGCCAGCAGCTTGGTGCTCGGAGGTTCGAGCGGCTACACCTTC. Translated: CASSLVLGGSSGYTF.

This sequence joins TRBV7-2 and TRBJ1-3; TRBD1 matches at 7 bases. Germline trimming cut 0 bases from V and 0 bases from J; bases unmatched to any gene: 5. The CDR3 has 17 amino acids. Germline V CDR1 and CDR2: SGHTA, FQGNSA. The DNA for the CDR3 is TGTGCCAGCAGCTTAGCGAAGGGGGCGACCTCTGGAAACACCATATATTTT. Protein product: CASSLAKGATSGNTIYF.

J is TRBJ2-7 and V is TRBV7-8; no clear D. This CDR3 spans 13 amino acids. V was trimmed by 5 bases and J by 6 bases, leaving 14 bases between them. Germline-derived CDR1 and CDR2 are SGHVS and FQNEAQ. Here the CDR3 DNA reads TGTGCCAGCAGCGAAAGGGCCGGGCTCGAGCAGTACGTC. It yields the protein CASSERAGLEQYV.

The chain is built from TRBV7-2 and TRBJ2-7, with D possibly matching TRBD1 (6 bases). Germline V CDR1 and CDR2: SGHTA, FQGNSA. The CDR3 runs to 15 residues. The ends were cut back, 2 bases at V and 4 bases at J, with 15 bases in the middle. As DNA, the CDR3 is TGTGCCAGCAGCTTAACCTCAGGGGTGCAGTACGAGCAGTACGTC. This codes for CASSLTSGVQYEQYV.

The chain combines TRBV12-3 or TRBV12-4 with TRBJ2-2; no definite D call. The germline V and J ends were trimmed by 4 bases and 5 bases, with 5 bases remaining between them. The CDR3 totals 12 residues. The CDR3 DNA sequence: TGTGCCAGCAGTTACAGAACCGGGGAGCTGTTTTTT. Amino acids: CASSYRTGELFF.